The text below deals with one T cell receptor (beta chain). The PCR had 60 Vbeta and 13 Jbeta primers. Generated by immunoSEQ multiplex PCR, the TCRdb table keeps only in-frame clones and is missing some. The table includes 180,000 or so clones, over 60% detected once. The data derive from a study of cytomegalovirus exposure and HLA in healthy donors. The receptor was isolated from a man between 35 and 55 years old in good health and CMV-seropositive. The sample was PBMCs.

This CDR3 is CASSRLGSIAEAFF. As DNA, the CDR3 is TGTGCCAGCAGTAGGTTAGGGAGTATCGCTGAAGCTTTCTTT. The chain is built from TRBV6-5 and TRBJ1-1; D not resolved. The CDR3 spans 14 residues. Between the trimmed V and J ends, which lost 5 bases and 6 bases, there was a span of 16 bases. Germline V gives CDR1 MNHEY, CDR2 SVGAGI.